A single TCR beta chain is shown here with its context. The germline CDR1 and CDR2 sequences are SEHNR and FQNEAQ (reference sequence). The CDR3 is 12 amino acids. The junction had 0 bases not matched to a gene; V was cut back by 4 bases and J by 8 bases. The data derive from a study of blood T cell repertoires in COVID-19. Study in general: PBMCs, B-cell-depleted T cells, or T cells provided the cDNA or gDNA that made up the material.

Method: immunoSEQ multiplex PCR; TCRdb's copy keeps in-frame clones and lacks some. Among tens of thousands of clones listed, around three quarters were seen once. Sequenced sample: peripheral blood. This receptor was identified in a woman in her 70s with acute or convalescent COVID-19. V and J are TRBV7-9 and TRBJ1-4; TRBD1 aligns across 8 bases. The CDR3 DNA reads as TGTGCCAGCAGCTGGGACAGGGAAAAACTGTTTTTT. Translation: CASSWDREKLFF. The full variable domain, in which reference TRBV7-9 and TRBJ1-4 provide the parts outside the CDR3, is DTGVSQNPRHKITKRGQNVTFRCDPISEHNRLYWYRQTLGQGPEFLTYFQNEAQLEKSRLLSDRFSAERPKGSFSTLEIQRTEQGDSAMYLCASSWDREKLFFGSGTQLSVL.